Following are 9 T cell receptor beta chains from one sample sequenced in a study of blood T cell repertoires in COVID-19. Sequenced by immunoSEQ multiplex PCR; TCRdb stores in-frame clones only, minus some. The table lists hundreds of thousands of clones, roughly 87% of them singletons. Sequencing was carried out using peripheral blood. These receptors came from a human donor in a cohort sampled during active COVID-19.

V is TRBV19 and J is TRBJ1-1; D is unresolved. Looked up from germline, CDR1 is LNHDA and CDR2 is SQIVND (reference sequence). The germline V and J ends were trimmed by 6 bases and 6 bases, with 14 bases remaining between them. The CDR3 runs to 13 residues. The CDR3 DNA follows: TGTGCCAGTAGCCCCGAGGTTGGGTCTGAAGCTTTCTTT. Translated, it gives CASSPEVGSEAFF.

This rearrangement joins TRBV4-1 to TRBJ2-7, with 12 bases that match TRBD2. The V gene's germline CDR1 is MGHRA and CDR2 YSYEKL. The J segment lost 3 bases and the V segment lost 4 bases, leaving 7 bases of the junction unmatched. The CDR3 has 16 amino acids. The CDR3 nucleotides are TGCGCCAGCAGCCGCGGCGGGACTAGCGGGTTCTACGAGCAGTACTTC. It codes for CASSRGGTSGFYEQYF.

The chain employs TRBV6-2 or TRBV6-3 and TRBJ1-1, with 8 nucleotides matching TRBD1. From germline, CDR1 is MNHEY and CDR2 SVGEGT. Germline trimming cut 6 bases from V and 0 bases from J; bases unmatched to any gene: 12. The CDR3 is made up of 17 amino acids. In DNA, the CDR3 is TGTGCCAGCAGCCTCTACTCGACAGGGGCTATGAACACTGAAGCTTTCTTT. Residues: CASSLYSTGAMNTEAFF.

This CDR3 is CASSPTYRGKGNQPQHF. The CDR3 coding sequence is TGCGCCAGCAGTCCGACCTACAGGGGTAAGGGCAATCAGCCCCAGCATTTT. The chain recombines TRBV23-1 with TRBJ1-5; 7 bases map to TRBD1. TRBV23-1 is classed as an ORF, of uncertain function. Germline trimming cut 4 bases from V and 2 bases from J; bases unmatched to any gene: 11. The CDR3 contains 17 residues.

The chain has TRBV5-6 and TRBJ2-7; 8 positions match TRBD1. The V and J ends lost 2 bases and 1 base, in that order; junction bases with no gene match: 2. The CDR3 totals 14 residues. Germline CDR1 is SGHDT and CDR2 is YYEEEE. The CDR3 sequence is CASSFTGGSYEQYF. DNA for the CDR3: TGTGCCAGCAGCTTTACAGGGGGTTCCTACGAGCAGTACTTC.

The chain links TRBV4-3 to TRBJ2-7, with TRBD2 as a possible D gene (5 bases). CDR3 length: 14 amino acids. V was cut by 3 bases and J by 2 bases, with 11 bases left in between. Germline CDR1 LGHNA, CDR2 YSLEER. DNA of the CDR3: TGCGCCAGCAGCCAGGACTTAATCCCCTACGAGCAGTACTTC. Its translation: CASSQDLIPYEQYF.

V is TRBV4-3 and J is TRBJ2-5, with a tentative D call TRBD2 (6 bases). Per the germline V gene, CDR1 is LGHNA and CDR2 is YSLEER. V was trimmed by 1 base and J by 7 bases, leaving 16 bases between them. The CDR3 spans 15 residues. The CDR3: CASSQVVGTLGTQYF. As DNA, the CDR3 is TGCGCCAGCAGCCAAGTGGTCGGGACTCTGGGGACCCAGTACTTC.

The J gene is TRBJ1-5, the V gene TRBV11-2; unclear D gene. Deletions cut 0 bases from V and 4 bases from J, with 4 bases between. CDR1 and CDR2 (germline): SGHAT, FQNNGV. CDR3 size: 13 residues. This CDR3 is CASSLESNQPQHF. In DNA form, the CDR3 reads TGTGCCAGCAGCTTAGAGAGTAATCAGCCCCAGCATTTT. Variable domain in full (rest from reference TRBV11-2 and TRBJ1-5): EAGVAQSPRYKIIEKRQSVAFWCNPISGHATLYWYQQILGQGPKLLIQFQNNGVVDDSQLPKDRFSAERLKGVDSTLKIQPAKLEDSAVYLCASSLESNQPQHFGDGTRLSIL.

The chain couples TRBV4-3 to TRBJ1-2; D unclear. The CDR3 totals 14 residues. Germline V gene lookup returns CDR1 LGHNA and CDR2 YSLEER. V lost 6 bases and J 5 bases, leaving 16 bases between the germline ends. CDR3 nucleotide sequence: TGCGCCAGCAGTGCGGGGAAGGGTGCTTATGGCTACACCTTC. Encoded protein: CASSAGKGAYGYTF.